This TCR beta chain derives from a study of CD8 T cells in ankylosing spondylitis. With regard to this clonotype: Its antigen is undetermined.

Study-level points and caveats: Some of the motif variants had earlier been found in reactive arthritis patients' fluid and blood.

With 0 bases clipped from V and 4 bases from J, the junction kept 5 bases outside the gene matches. From germline, CDR1 is DFQATT and CDR2 SNEGSKA (reference sequence). CDR3 length equals 15 residues. TCRdb re-called the 5' RACE reads through MiXCR, storing one row per CDR3 protein. This repertoire shows 250,000 to 300,000 distinct CDR3 sequences, 20% found once; its top ten account for 7.5% to 9.5%. Input material: blood, either unsorted or a sorted T cell fraction (not recorded which). This clonotype was sampled from a male donor with ankylosing spondylitis or in good health (not recorded which). The gene calls are TRBV20-1 and TRBJ2-3; TRBD2 aligns across 9 bases. This CDR3 reads CSAREIAGVPDTQYF. In DNA form, the CDR3 reads TGCAGTGCTAGAGAAATAGCGGGAGTTCCAGATACGCAGTATTTT.